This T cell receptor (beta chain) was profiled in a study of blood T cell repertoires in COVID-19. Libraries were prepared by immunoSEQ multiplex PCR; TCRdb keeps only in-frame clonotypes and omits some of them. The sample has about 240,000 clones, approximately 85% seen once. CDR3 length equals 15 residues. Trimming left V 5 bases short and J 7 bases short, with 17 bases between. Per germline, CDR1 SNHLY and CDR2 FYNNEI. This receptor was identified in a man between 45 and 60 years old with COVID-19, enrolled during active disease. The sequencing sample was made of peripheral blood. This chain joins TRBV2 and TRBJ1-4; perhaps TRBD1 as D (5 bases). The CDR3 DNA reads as TGTGCCAGCAGTCCCCAAGGGGCCCGTAGTGAAAAACTGTTTTTT. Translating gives CASSPQGARSEKLFF.